This TCR beta chain is from a study of blood T cell repertoires in COVID-19. The length of the CDR3 is 16 residues. The assay was immunoSEQ multiplex PCR, and TCRdb's table has in-frame clones only and misses some. The sample has about 140,000 clones; 80% to 90% are singletons. The chain couples TRBV21-1 to TRBJ1-5; the table's D call, TRBD1, was not checked against the DNA. TRBV21-1 represents a pseudogene. The receptor's source is a man aged 55 to 70 with active or convalescent COVID-19. The sample was peripheral blood. As DNA, the CDR3 is TGTGCCAGCAGCAAAGCTGGGACAGGGATGGATCAGCCCCAGCATTTT. Translated: CASSKAGTGMDQPQHF.